This TCR beta chain was retrieved from a study of shared clonotypes between healthy human individuals. Researchers divided each subset's genomic DNA evenly across several immunoSEQ plates. Measured with immunoSEQ multiplex PCR; TCRdb has only the in-frame clones, and not every one. The sample consists of approximately 2.1 million clones, 85% to 95% of them appearing once. The sequence was obtained from a man aged 18 to 29 in good health. Some clones in this sample may be carry-over from other donors' samples. The material sequenced was naive CD4+ T cells from PBMCs. Subset indicated: CD45RA+ positively selected.

The chain's CDR3 is CASSLDPSGETQYF. In DNA form, the CDR3 reads TGTGCCAGCAGCTTAGACCCCTCCGGAGAGACCCAGTACTTC. The gene calls are TRBV7-3 and TRBJ2-5; no clear D. This CDR3 is built from 14 residues. The germline gives CDR1 SGHTA, CDR2 FQGTGA. V lost 2 bases, J lost 4 bases, and 11 bases lay in between.